A selection of T cell receptor beta chains follows, all from one sample in a study of blood T cells in healthy people across ages. TCRdb independently ran MiXCR on the 5' RACE reads; one entry per CDR3 protein. Here the sample spans 1,500,000 or so distinct CDR3 sequences, roughly 64% being singletons. The sequencing sample was made of blood. The receptors derive from a man between 18 and 35 years old in good health. Each CDR3 is given with its conserved first and last residue. Fields, in order: clone size, V gene, J gene, D gene, CDR3 protein, CDR3 DNA. A D gene is named only where the DNA matches it firmly. The size field is filled for only some rows; it gives once, few, many or a size class.

.	TRBV20-1	TRBJ2-5	TRBD2	CSALGREEETQYF	TGCAGTGCCCTGGGCCGGGAGGAAGAGACCCAGTACTTC
.	TRBV10-3	TRBJ2-5	.	CAISGQAPPQETQYF	TGTGCCATCAGTGGGCAGGCGCCCCCCCAAGAGACCCAGTACTTC
.	TRBV5-1	TRBJ2-3	.	CASSLETVDTQYF	TGCGCCAGCAGCTTGGAGACAGTAGATACGCAGTATTTT
few	TRBV7-9	TRBJ2-3	.	CASSFLISEQDISTDTQYF	TGTGCCAGCAGCTTCTTAATCTCCGAACAGGACATTAGCACAGATACGCAGTATTTT
.	TRBV6-2/TRBV6-3	TRBJ1-5	.	CASGISDMLQPQHF	TGTGCCAGCGGAATCTCGGACATGCTTCAGCCCCAGCATTTT
few	TRBV10-3	TRBJ1-4	.	CAISDRSNEKLFF	TGTGCCATCAGTGACCGGTCTAATGAAAAACTGTTTTTT
.	TRBV21-1	TRBJ1-2	.	CASRDCYGYTF	TGTGCCAGCAGAGACTGCTATGGCTACACCTTC
few	TRBV4-1	TRBJ2-1	.	CASSQGGGQEQFF	TGCGCCAGCAGCCAAGGGGGGGGACAGGAGCAGTTCTTC
.	TRBV9	TRBJ2-7	.	CASSVNDRYEQYF	TGTGCCAGCAGCGTAAATGATCGATACGAGCAGTACTTC
.	TRBV20-1	TRBJ2-7	.	CSAINRGSVSYNEQYF	TGCAGTGCGATAAATAGGGGGAGCGTATCCTACAATGAGCAGTACTTC
.	TRBV28	TRBJ1-2	TRBD1	CAGSPLRQGANYGYTF	TGTGCCGGCAGTCCCTTACGACAGGGAGCTAACTATGGCTACACCTTC
.	TRBV3-1	TRBJ2-1	TRBD2	CASSQDLGALAGKWEQFF	TGTGCCAGCAGCCAAGATTTGGGAGCGCTAGCGGGAAAATGGGAGCAGTTCTTC
.	TRBV27	TRBJ2-5	TRBD1	CASSPDTGAEETQYF	TGTGCCAGCAGCCCTGATACAGGGGCCGAAGAGACCCAGTACTTC
.	TRBV5-1	TRBJ2-1	.	CASSSSPEHEQFF	TGCGCCAGCAGCTCTTCTCCAGAGCATGAGCAGTTCTTC
.	TRBV4-1	TRBJ2-7	.	CASSPLPKTTHEQYF	TGCGCCAGCAGCCCCCTACCTAAGACGACTCACGAGCAGTACTTC
few	TRBV20-1	TRBJ2-1	.	CSARDRDWNNEQFF	TGCAGTGCTAGAGACCGGGACTGGAACAATGAGCAGTTCTTC
few	TRBV25-1	TRBJ2-7	.	CVSSGDWDTHYEQYF	TGTGTCAGCAGTGGCGACTGGGACACCCACTACGAGCAGTACTTC
.	TRBV27	TRBJ2-3	.	CASSSRPQGKKFDTQYF	TGTGCCAGCAGTTCTCGCCCTCAGGGGAAAAAGTTTGATACGCAGTATTTT
.	TRBV7-2	TRBJ1-2	.	CASSLDRAIYGYTF	TGTGCCAGCAGCTTAGACAGGGCGATCTATGGCTACACCTTC
.	TRBV27	TRBJ1-1	TRBD1	CASGDRGTNTEAFF	TGTGCCTCCGGGGACAGGGGTACGAACACTGAAGCTTTCTTT
.	TRBV12-5	TRBJ2-1	TRBD2	CASGLVLAGGYNEQFF	TGTGCTAGTGGTTTGGTACTAGCGGGAGGGTACAATGAGCAGTTCTTC
.	TRBV6-5	TRBJ1-1	.	CASRGTSPNTEAFF	TGTGCCAGCAGAGGGACTTCCCCGAACACTGAAGCTTTCTTT
.	TRBV20-1	TRBJ2-3	.	CSAIPTDRQYF	TGCAGTGCCATCCCGACAGACAGGCAGTATTTT
few	TRBV5-5	TRBJ2-1	TRBD2	CASSSTGLANEQFF	TGTGCCAGCAGCTCCACGGGACTAGCGAATGAGCAGTTCTTC
.	TRBV6-2/TRBV6-3	TRBJ2-6	.	CASRPGPFSGANVLTF	TGTGCCAGCAGACCGGGACCGTTCTCTGGGGCCAACGTCCTGACTTTC
few	TRBV20-1	TRBJ2-3	.	CSARHSRGRITDTQYF	TGCAGTGCTAGACATAGCAGGGGCAGGATCACAGATACGCAGTATTTT
.	TRBV20-1	TRBJ2-3	.	CSAPSSVADTQYF	TGCAGTGCCCCCTCGTCCGTGGCAGATACGCAGTATTTT
.	TRBV11-2	TRBJ2-1	.	CASSLEPVQLSYNEQFF	TGTGCCAGCAGCTTAGAGCCAGTGCAACTCTCCTACAATGAGCAGTTTTTC
.	TRBV29-1	TRBJ1-6	.	CSVGKDYNSPLHF	TGCAGCGTTGGGAAGGACTATAATTCACCCCTCCACTTT
few	TRBV20-1	TRBJ2-5	TRBD1	CSANPTGAETQYF	TGCAGTGCTAACCCGACAGGGGCAGAGACCCAGTACTTC
few	TRBV12-3/TRBV12-4	TRBJ1-1	.	CASSNTARNTEAFF	TGTGCCAGCAGTAATACCGCCAGGAACACTGAAGCTTTCTTT